A selection of T cell receptor beta chains follows, all from one sample in a study of blood T cells in healthy people across ages. Each CDR3 protein is one row after TCRdb ran MiXCR on the 5' RACE reads. The sample has under 850,000 distinct CDR3 sequences, 35% to 40% seen once; the top ten hold 10% to 15%. Specimen: blood. These TCRs come from a man between 18 and 35 years old in good health. Each CDR3 is given with its conserved first and last residue. A clone size is listed for some rows: how often the clone was seen (once, few, many), or a class if it is expanded.

>-|TRBV5-6
CASSQRPMLAAKNIQYF
>-|TRBV7-6
CASSSTGWKTEAFF
>-|TRBV4-2
CASSQESGRVDNQPQHF
>many|TRBV4-3
CASSQEGRSTDTQYF
>few|TRBV20-1
CSAGGPGIPYNSPLHF
>many|TRBV4-3
CASSQDRTYEQYF
>-|TRBV4-3
CASSSRDRGFYGYTF
>-|TRBV7-2
CASSTGQTLRSSYNEQYF
>-|TRBV28
CASSPSGGDVEETQYF
>-|TRBV20-1
CSARRRDRKSDEQYF
>-|TRBV27
CASSLGVPETQFF
>-|TRBV20-1
CMGDRGDTGELFF
>-|TRBV7-2
CASSLLPTTQYF
>many|TRBV29-1
CSIVGSAPDTQYF
>few|TRBV6-1
CATSPRVPAGTDTQYF
>-|TRBV11-1
CASIQGGTDTQYF
>-|TRBV11-1
CASSPLRGSYNEQFF
>-|TRBV12-3/TRBV12-4
CASSSPDRGRGEQFF
>-|TRBV7-6
CASSWMTEPSTDTQYF
>few|TRBV20-1
CSAIAQGGSGNQPQHF
>-|TRBV29-1
CSVSLGVETQYF
>-|TRBV18
CASSPPGHFLTF
>once|TRBV10-3
CTTSTQQETQYF
>-|TRBV7-2
CASSFLGGGAETQYF
>many|TRBV15
CATSGFEQGSRETQYF
>many|TRBV20-1
CSATGEGQETQYF
>few|TRBV5-1
CASSKGTTDGETQYF